The rows below give T cell receptor beta chains drawn from one sample of a study of early T cells in non-severe SARS-CoV-2 infection. TCRdb processed the 5' RACE reads anew with MiXCR; each CDR3 protein has one entry. The sample carries roughly 75,000 distinct CDR3 sequences, over 9% recorded once. The sequenced material came from whole blood. These receptors all come from an adult who was a healthcare worker with PCR-confirmed SARS-CoV-2 infection or an uninfected control (not recorded which). Both conserved end residues are trimmed from each CDR3. Clone size is shown for a subset of rows, as once, few, many or a class of expanded clone.

>many|TRBV27
ASSPGTPNSPLH
>NA|TRBV5-4
ASSPTQGNIGYEQY
>many|TRBV6-4
ASSDGGATDTQY
>many|TRBV20-1
SALTPLAGETQY
>many|TRBV6-2/TRBV6-3
ASSQSGRALGETQY
>few|TRBV12-3/TRBV12-4
ASSFQVMHDTGELF
>many|TRBV10-2
ASSVLPAGETQY
>many|TRBV20-1
SALIAGSSYEQY
>NA|TRBV6-1
ASSVRQGSYEQY
>many|TRBV7-6
ASSLSVAGSTDTQY
>many|TRBV7-9
ASSQGQGDTGELF
>few|TRBV19
ASSHQGFTGELF
>many|TRBV27
ASSHRERASYEQY
>many|TRBV28
ASSPTRGRAHEQY
>NA|TRBV3-1
ASSQEVLNTEAF
>many|TRBV28
ASNDRPDTQY
>NA|TRBV2
ASSLQVGSPLH
>many|TRBV3-1
ASSQDDPVRADTQY
>NA|TRBV10-3
AISESYQSTDTQY
>many|TRBV29-1
SVAYSLLLAGNEQF
>many|TRBV20-1
SAALRGPGADTQY
>many|TRBV14
ASSPRTVGGYT
>many|TRBV29-1
SVGGGGDTEAF
>many|TRBV19
ASSIRNNEQF
>NA|TRBV28
ASSLSPFDSKNIQY
>few|TRBV7-8
ASSSGPREGIQY
>many|TRBV3-1
ASSLLADNEQF
>NA|TRBV19
ASSIGGVAKNIQY
>many|TRBV2
ASDNNEQF
>few|TRBV20-1
SATGLAVSYNEQF
>many|TRBV7-9
ASSSLRAGRANVLT
>many|TRBV28
AISQGGYSYEQY
>NA|TRBV27
TSGFAQY
>few|TRBV19
ASSTSSRSQETQY
>many|TRBV10-1
ASSAGHLNTGELF
>many|TRBV11-2
ASSLRGRERTSTDTQY
>NA|TRBV20-1
SARVGNEKLF
>few|TRBV5-6
ASSLFRLQGSSGELF
>NA|TRBV6-9
ASSSDYEEY
>many|TRBV20-1
SAIKQRGQVNTEAF